This is a list of T cell receptor beta chains from one sample in a study of blood T cell repertoires in COVID-19. Method: immunoSEQ multiplex PCR; TCRdb's copy keeps in-frame clones and lacks some. The profile shows approximately 150,000 clones, around 86% of them singletons. Material: PBMCs or T cells enriched from blood (not recorded which). The receptors were sampled from a man aged 55-75 years who had recovered from COVID-19. Each CDR3 is given with its conserved first and last residue. Each record gives: V gene, clone size, J gene, CDR3 length, D gene, CDR3 DNA, CDR3 protein. D genes are given only for firm matches. Rows give clone size only sometimes, using once, few, many, or a class for an expanded clone.

TRBV7-8,.,TRBJ2-5,14,TRBD1,TGTGCCAGCAGCTATGAAACAGGGGAAGAGACCCAGTACTTC,CASSYETGEETQYF
TRBV6-5,.,TRBJ2-3,15,.,TGTGCCAGCACCTACTCCCCTTTTAGCACAGATACGCAGTATTTT,CASTYSPFSTDTQYF
TRBV10-3,.,TRBJ2-1,15,TRBD2,TGTGCCATCAGTGAGGAGCGGGGGGGCCGGAATGAGCAGTTCTTC,CAISEERGGRNEQFF
TRBV7-8,.,TRBJ1-2,15,.,TGTGCCAGCAGCCCCGGTGATGGCGGTGGCGGGGGCTACACCTTC,CASSPGDGGGGGYTF
TRBV28,.,TRBJ2-7,15,.,TGTGCCAGCAGTTTTCCACCGGTCAGGGTCCAGGAGCAGTACTTC,CASSFPPVRVQEQYF
TRBV5-8,.,TRBJ2-2,15,.,TGTGCCAGCAGCTTGGGGACCACAGGATCCGGGGAGCTGTTTTTT,CASSLGTTGSGELFF
TRBV3-1/TRBV3-2,.,TRBJ2-2,13,.,TGTGCCAGCGGAGCGTTTCGTGGCGGGGAGCTGTTTTTT,CASGAFRGGELFF
TRBV3-1/TRBV3-2,.,TRBJ1-6,15,TRBD1,TGTGCCAGCAGCCAAGGCGACAGGGTCCAATCACCCCTCCACTTT,CASSQGDRVQSPLHF
TRBV3-1/TRBV3-2,.,TRBJ2-3,16,.,TGTGCCAGCAGCCATTGGTCCGGGGATGGAACAGATACGCAGTATTTT,CASSHWSGDGTDTQYF
TRBV11-2,few,TRBJ2-7,15,.,TGTGCCAGCAGCTTACGACCAGGCGAGACCTACGAGCAGTACTTC,CASSLRPGETYEQYF
TRBV2,.,TRBJ2-1,17,TRBD2,TGTGCCAGCAGTGAGGACCTAGCGGGGGGCTCCTACAATGAGCAGTTCTTC,CASSEDLAGGSYNEQFF
TRBV5-1,.,TRBJ2-5,13,TRBD2,TGCGCCAGCAGGAACTTAGCGGGGGAGACCCAGTACTTC,CASRNLAGETQYF
TRBV6-1,.,TRBJ2-7,17,TRBD2,TGTGCCAGCAGTGAACGACCCCTGACTAGCGGGAGCTACGAGCAGTACTTC,CASSERPLTSGSYEQYF
TRBV12-3/TRBV12-4,.,TRBJ1-2,13,.,TGTGCCAGCAGTTTCCGGGAAAACTATGGCTACACCTTC,CASSFRENYGYTF
TRBV7-3,.,TRBJ1-1,13,.,TGTGCCAGCAGTCTCAGGGGGAACACTGAAGCTTTCTTT,CASSLRGNTEAFF
TRBV7-9,.,TRBJ2-7,16,.,TGTGCCAGCAGCTCTAAGGAACCGGGACATCGCTACGAGCAGTACTTC,CASSSKEPGHRYEQYF
TRBV5-1,.,TRBJ1-5,14,.,TGCGCCAGCAGCGAAACAGGACAAGGCCAGCCCCAGCATTTT,CASSETGQGQPQHF
TRBV7-6,once,TRBJ2-3,16,TRBD2,TGTGCCAGCAGCCCCCTAGCGGGAGGGCCTACAGATACGCAGTATTTT,CASSPLAGGPTDTQYF
TRBV5-4,.,TRBJ2-1,16,TRBD2,TGTGCCAGCAGAGCCGGGACTAGCGGGAAGGGCAATGAGCAGTTCTTC,CASRAGTSGKGNEQFF
TRBV2,.,TRBJ1-2,14,.,TGTGCCAGCAGTTATTCCCAGGGGTTGGGAGGCTACACCTTC,CASSYSQGLGGYTF
TRBV7-9,.,TRBJ2-5,15,.,TGTGCCAGCAGCTCGGGACTAGCAGGGGGCGAGACCCAGTACTTC,CASSSGLAGGETQYF
TRBV7-6,once,TRBJ2-7,15,.,TGTGCCAGCAGCTTATTCGGCGGCTCTCCCTACGAGCAGTACTTC,CASSLFGGSPYEQYF
TRBV7-9,.,TRBJ2-5,14,.,TGTGCCAGCAGCTTCGGTACAGTCGAAGAGACCCAGTACTTC,CASSFGTVEETQYF
TRBV28,.,TRBJ2-2,14,.,TGTGCCAGCAGTCGCGTACTTGCTACCGGGGAGCTGTTTTTT,CASSRVLATGELFF
TRBV7-9,.,TRBJ2-7,12,TRBD2,TGTGCCAGTGGCGGGACTAGCAAAGAGCAGTACTTC,CASGGTSKEQYF
TRBV6-1,.,TRBJ1-2,12,.,TGTGCCAGCAGTGAATTCAGCTATGGCTACACCTTC,CASSEFSYGYTF
TRBV28,.,TRBJ1-5,13,.,TGTGCCAGCAGTTTAGCGGGGAGGCAGCCCCAGCATTTT,CASSLAGRQPQHF
TRBV27,.,TRBJ2-7,15,TRBD1,TGTGCCAGCAGTTTCAGGGACAGGGGACGAGGCGAGCAGTACTTC,CASSFRDRGRGEQYF
TRBV27,few,TRBJ2-2,15,.,TGTGCCAGCAGTTTATCTGTACAGGGCAGCGGGGAGCTGTTTTTT,CASSLSVQGSGELFF
TRBV11-2,once,TRBJ2-1,13,TRBD2,TGTGCCAGCGCTAGCGGGCGCTACAATGAGCAGTTCTTC,CASASGRYNEQFF
TRBV6-4,.,TRBJ2-7,15,TRBD1,TGTGCCAGCAGCCTATCGGGACAGGGCCCCTACGAGCAGTACTTC,CASSLSGQGPYEQYF
TRBV4-1,.,TRBJ2-3,17,TRBD2,TGCGCCAGCAGCCAAAAAATAGCGGGGGACGGCTTATATACGCAGTATTTT,CASSQKIAGDGLYTQYF
TRBV2,.,TRBJ2-3,15,TRBD2,TGTGCCAGCAGTCCTCTAGCGGGAACGACAGATACGCAGTATTTT,CASSPLAGTTDTQYF
TRBV28,once,TRBJ2-3,14,TRBD2,TGTGCCAGCAGCCCAGCGGGGATCACAGATACGCAGTATTTT,CASSPAGITDTQYF
TRBV7-7,once,TRBJ2-2,15,TRBD2,TGTGCTAGCAGCTACGGACTAGCGTACACCGGGGAGCTGTTTTTT,CASSYGLAYTGELFF
TRBV19,.,TRBJ2-3,16,TRBD2,TGTGCCAGTAGTATCCCCGGGAGGGTTGGCACAGATACGCAGTATTTT,CASSIPGRVGTDTQYF
TRBV11-3,.,TRBJ2-3,15,.,TGTGCCAGCAGCAGTCGAGGAGTTAGCACAGATACGCAGTATTTT,CASSSRGVSTDTQYF
TRBV6-5,.,TRBJ1-5,15,TRBD1,TGTGCCAGCACTCGCGGACAGGGTTATGACCAGCCCCAGCATTTT,CASTRGQGYDQPQHF
TRBV5-8,.,TRBJ1-2,12,.,TGTGCCAGCAGACGGAGTAACTATGGCTACACCTTC,CASRRSNYGYTF
TRBV3-1/TRBV3-2,.,TRBJ2-2,16,.,TGTGCCACCTCTTCGTTTCCGGGAGTGCTCACCGGGGAGCTGTTTTTT,CATSSFPGVLTGELFF
TRBV5-5,once,TRBJ1-4,14,.,TGTGCCAGCAGCCCCCAGGGATCTAATGAAAAACTGTTTTTT,CASSPQGSNEKLFF
TRBV6-6,few,TRBJ1-5,12,.,TGTGCCAGCAATCAGGGTTATCAGCCCCAGCATTTT,CASNQGYQPQHF
TRBV27,.,TRBJ2-2,17,.,TGTGCCAGCAGTCGCAACGCAGTCGGGGGAAAGACCGGGGAGCTGTTTTTT,CASSRNAVGGKTGELFF
TRBV5-1,few,TRBJ2-1,14,.,TGCGCCAGCAGCCGGGTAGGCCCTAACAATGAGCAGTTCTTC,CASSRVGPNNEQFF
TRBV20-1,.,TRBJ2-2,15,TRBD2,TGCAGTGCTAGTACTAGCGGGAGGTTGGGCGGGGAGCTGTTTTTT,CSASTSGRLGGELFF
TRBV6-5,once,TRBJ1-3,15,.,TGTGCCAGCAGTTCCGTTGCAGGAGGGGGAAACACCATATATTTT,CASSSVAGGGNTIYF
TRBV28,.,TRBJ1-5,14,.,TGTGCCAGCAGTTTTGAGGGGGTGAGACAGCCCCAGCATTTT,CASSFEGVRQPQHF
TRBV27,.,TRBJ2-5,14,.,TGTGCCAGCAGTCCAGGCGACAGCCAAGAGACCCAGTACTTC,CASSPGDSQETQYF
TRBV28,.,TRBJ1-5,15,TRBD1,TGTGCCAGCAGTTTAGTGGGACAGCCCAATCAGCCCCAGCATTTT,CASSLVGQPNQPQHF